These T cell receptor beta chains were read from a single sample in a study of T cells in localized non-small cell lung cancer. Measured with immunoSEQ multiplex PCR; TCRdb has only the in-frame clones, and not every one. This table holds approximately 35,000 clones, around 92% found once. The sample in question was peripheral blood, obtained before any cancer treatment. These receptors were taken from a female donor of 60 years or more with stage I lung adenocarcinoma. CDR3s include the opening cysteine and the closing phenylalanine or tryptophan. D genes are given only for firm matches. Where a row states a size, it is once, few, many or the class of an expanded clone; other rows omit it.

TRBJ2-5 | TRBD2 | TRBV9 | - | TGTGCCAGCAGCGTAGCCGCACAGAGCCGGGGGGGAGAGACCCAGTACTTC | CASSVAAQSRGGETQYF
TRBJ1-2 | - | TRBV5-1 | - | TGCGCCAGCAGCCCGGATGGGGTTTATGGCTACACCTTC | CASSPDGVYGYTF
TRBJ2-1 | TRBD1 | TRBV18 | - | TGTGCCAGCTCACCACAGGGGGCGGATAATGAGCAGTTCTTC | CASSPQGADNEQFF
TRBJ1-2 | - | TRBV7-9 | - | TGTGCCAGCAGCTTAAGAGGGTTTCTCCATGGCTACACCTTC | CASSLRGFLHGYTF
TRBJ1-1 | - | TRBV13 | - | TGTGCCAGCAGCTTCGTGGGAACTGAAGCTTTCTTT | CASSFVGTEAFF
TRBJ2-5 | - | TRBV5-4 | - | TGTGCCAGCAGCCTAACCCGGGACACAGAGACCCAGTACTTC | CASSLTRDTETQYF
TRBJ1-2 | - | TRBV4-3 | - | TGCGCCAGCAGCCAAGATTACCAGTCAAGGGGCTACACCTTC | CASSQDYQSRGYTF
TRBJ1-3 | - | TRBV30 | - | TGTGCCTGGCACTCTGGAAACACCATATATTTT | CAWHSGNTIYF
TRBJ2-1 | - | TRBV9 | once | TGTGCCAGCAGCTCCAGGACAACCACCTACAATGAGCAGTTCTTC | CASSSRTTTYNEQFF
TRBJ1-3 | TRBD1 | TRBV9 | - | TGTGCCAGCAGCGTAGGACAGGGCCTAAGGAACTCTGGAAACACCATATATTTT | CASSVGQGLRNSGNTIYF
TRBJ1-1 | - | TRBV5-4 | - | TGTGCCAGCAGCTTGACCGAGAACACTGAAGCTTTCTTT | CASSLTENTEAFF
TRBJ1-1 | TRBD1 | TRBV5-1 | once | TGCGCCAGCAGCTCTTCTCTCCAGGGGGCGGGCACTGAAGCTTTCTTT | CASSSSLQGAGTEAFF
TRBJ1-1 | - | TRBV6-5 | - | TGTGCCAGCAGTCCGATTCGACACGGCACTGAAGCTTTCTTT | CASSPIRHGTEAFF
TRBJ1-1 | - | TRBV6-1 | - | TGTGCCAGCAGTACAGGCGTGCGCGAAGCTTTCTTT | CASSTGVREAFF
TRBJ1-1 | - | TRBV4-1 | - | TGCGCCAGCAGCCAAGAAGGGACGCCCATTGAAGCTTTCTTT | CASSQEGTPIEAFF
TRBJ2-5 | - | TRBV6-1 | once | TGTGCCAGCAGTCCTAGGACGGTTGAAGAGACCCAGTACTTC | CASSPRTVEETQYF
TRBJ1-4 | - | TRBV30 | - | TGTGCCTGGAGTCTAGGAGGGAGAGAAGAAAAACTGTTTTTT | CAWSLGGREEKLFF
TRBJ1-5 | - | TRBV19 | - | TGTGCCAGTAGGGAGACAGCCTACAGCAATCAGCCCCAGCATTTT | CASRETAYSNQPQHF
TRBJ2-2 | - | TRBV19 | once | TGTGCCAGTAGTTGGACGACAGCGAACACCGGGGAGCTGTTTTTT | CASSWTTANTGELFF
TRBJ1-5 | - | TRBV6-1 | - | TGTGCCAGCAGTGCACAGGGCAGCAATCAGCCCCAGCATTTT | CASSAQGSNQPQHF
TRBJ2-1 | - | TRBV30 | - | TGTGCCTGGAGTATAGGGAGCGGCAATGAGCAGTTCTTC | CAWSIGSGNEQFF
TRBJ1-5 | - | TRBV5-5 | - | TGTGCCAGCAGCGAAAGGTGGGGGTTAAACCAGCCCCAGCATTTT | CASSERWGLNQPQHF
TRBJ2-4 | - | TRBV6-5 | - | TGTGCCAGCAGGGCCGCCGGGGTCCAAAACATTCAGTACTTC | CASRAAGVQNIQYF
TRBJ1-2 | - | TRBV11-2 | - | TGTGCCAGCAGACGGACAGCCGGCTTATATGGCTACACCTTC | CASRRTAGLYGYTF
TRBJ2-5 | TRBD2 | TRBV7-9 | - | TGTGCCAGCAGCTTAGCTAGCGGGGGTTCGATGTACCAAGAGACCCAGTACTTC | CASSLASGGSMYQETQYF
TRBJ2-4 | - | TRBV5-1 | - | TGCGCCAGCAGCCAGGGGTTCTCAAACATTCAGTACTTC | CASSQGFSNIQYF
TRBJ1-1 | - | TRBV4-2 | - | TGTGCCAGCAGCCTGAACGACAGGTGGGGGGAAGCTTTCTTT | CASSLNDRWGEAFF
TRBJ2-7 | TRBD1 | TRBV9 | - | TGTGCCAGCAGCGTGGGGACAGGGGATGCCTCCTACGAGCAGTACTTC | CASSVGTGDASYEQYF
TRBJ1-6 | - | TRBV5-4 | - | TGTGCCAGCAGCCGAGTGGACTCGCAGAATTCACCCCTCCACTTT | CASSRVDSQNSPLHF
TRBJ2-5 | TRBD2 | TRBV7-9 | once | TGTGCCAGCAGATCTAGCGGGGAGTCCGGGGGGACCCAGTACTTC | CASRSSGESGGTQYF
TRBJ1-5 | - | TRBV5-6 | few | TGTGCCAGCAGCTTGGGGGGCGGGTATAGCAATCAGCCCCAGCATTTT | CASSLGGGYSNQPQHF
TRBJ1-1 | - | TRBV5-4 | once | TGTGCCAGCAGCGGGGAGGTCTGGAGTGAAGCTTTCTTT | CASSGEVWSEAFF
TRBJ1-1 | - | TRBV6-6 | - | TGTGCCAGCAGCCCCGACAGAGTAACCTATGAAGCTTTCTTT | CASSPDRVTYEAFF
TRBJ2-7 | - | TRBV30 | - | TGTGCCTGGAGTGTAAATGGGTTAGACTACGAGCAGTACTTC | CAWSVNGLDYEQYF
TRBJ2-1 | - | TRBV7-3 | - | TGTGCCAGCAGCGTGGAAGGGGAGCAGTTCTTC | CASSVEGEQFF
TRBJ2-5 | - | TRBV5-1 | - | TGCGCCAGCAGCTTGGGTCGGACATCCCGAGAAGAGACCCAGTACTTC | CASSLGRTSREETQYF
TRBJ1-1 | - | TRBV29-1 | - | TGCAGCGTTTCTAAAGGGGTTGGCACTGAAGCTTTCTTT | CSVSKGVGTEAFF
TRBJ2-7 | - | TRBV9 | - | TGTGCCAGCAGCGTAGGGGCGGGGGCCGACTCCTACGAGCAGTACTTC | CASSVGAGADSYEQYF
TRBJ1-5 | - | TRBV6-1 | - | TGTGCCAGCAGTGAAACCCCGGGTGGCAATCAGCCCCAGCATTTT | CASSETPGGNQPQHF
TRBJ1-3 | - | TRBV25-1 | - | TGTGCCAGCAGTGGTTGGGGTGAACCTGGAAACACCATATATTTT | CASSGWGEPGNTIYF
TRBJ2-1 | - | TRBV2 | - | TGTGCCAGCAGTGAAGGTGTGACTAGCAGGGGGTCATTAAAGAATGAGCAGTTCTTC | CASSEGVTSRGSLKNEQFF
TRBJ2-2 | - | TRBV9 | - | TGTGCCAGCAGCGGGGTCGGGGGCTTAAACACCGGGGAGCTGTTTTTT | CASSGVGGLNTGELFF
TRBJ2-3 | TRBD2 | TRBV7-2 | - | TGTGCCAGCAGCCTATTGGGGCGGGGGGGCCCAGATACGCAGTATTTT | CASSLLGRGGPDTQYF
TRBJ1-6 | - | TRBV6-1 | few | TGTGCCAGCAGTCAGGGCCCCCGGGGTTCACCCCTCCACTTT | CASSQGPRGSPLHF
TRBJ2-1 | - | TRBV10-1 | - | TGCGCCAGCAGCCCTACCCGGACCTACAATGAGCAGTTCTTC | CASSPTRTYNEQFF
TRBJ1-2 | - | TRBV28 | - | TGTGCCAGCAGTTTACGATTCACCCCTGGACAAGGTGGCTACACCTTC | CASSLRFTPGQGGYTF
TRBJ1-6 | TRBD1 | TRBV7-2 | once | TGTGCCAGCAGCCCGCCGGGACAGTATAATTCACCCCTCCACTTT | CASSPPGQYNSPLHF
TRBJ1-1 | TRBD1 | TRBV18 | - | TGTGCCAGCTCACCAGCTGGACAGGCGGAAACCTCGAACACTGAAGCTTTCTTT | CASSPAGQAETSNTEAFF
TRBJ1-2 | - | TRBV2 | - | TGTGCCAGCAGTGACAGGAATCGGGGCTACACCTTC | CASSDRNRGYTF
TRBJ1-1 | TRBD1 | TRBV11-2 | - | TGTGCCAGCAGCCGTGGGGACAGGGTTTTGGGCACTGAAGCTTTCTTT | CASSRGDRVLGTEAFF
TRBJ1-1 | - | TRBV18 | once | TGTGCCAGCTCACCACTCAGAGGGACTGAAGCTTTCTTT | CASSPLRGTEAFF
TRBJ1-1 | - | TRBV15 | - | TGTGCCACCAGCAGAGATTCCTCGATGGGCACTGAAGCTTTCTTT | CATSRDSSMGTEAFF
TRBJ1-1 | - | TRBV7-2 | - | TGTGCCAGCAGCTTAGAGGGTACAGGGTGGTCTGAAGCTTTCTTT | CASSLEGTGWSEAFF